These 3 T cell receptor beta chains share one sample of origin, sequenced in a study of blood T cell repertoires in COVID-19. TCRdb's copy holds only in-frame clones and misses some; the assay was immunoSEQ multiplex PCR. The repertoire includes approximately 130,000 clones, roughly 80% of them detected once, and over 7% sits in the top ten. Material for sequencing was peripheral blood. The source of these receptors is a human donor in a cohort sampled during active COVID-19.

V and J are TRBV10-1 and TRBJ2-7, with 7 bases aligning to TRBD1. The germline gives CDR1 WNHNN, CDR2 SYGVQD (reference sequence). This CDR3 has 16 amino acids. Trimming at V came to 0 bases and at J to 3 bases, leaving 8 bases not matched to a gene. The CDR3 DNA reads as TGCGCCAGCAGTGAGTCAAGGGACAGTCTACTCTACGAGCAGTACTTC. Its protein product is CASSESRDSLLYEQYF.

This CDR3 reads CATSRGLDRDYYGYTF. The CDR3 DNA follows: TGTGCCACCAGCAGAGGGCTTGACAGGGACTACTATGGCTACACCTTC. The chain has TRBV15 and TRBJ1-2; 7 bases are shared with TRBD1. V dropped 1 base and J dropped 3; count of bases not matched to a gene: 8. CDR3 length: 16 residues. CDR1 LNHNV and CDR2 YYDKDF come from the germline V gene (reference sequence).

With regard to this clone: The same CDR3 also results from other DNA sequences found in this sample. CDR3 region: CASSLRGYEQYF. The CDR3, as DNA: TGTGCCAGCAGTTTAAGAGGTTACGAGCAGTACTTC. This sequence joins TRBV27 and TRBJ2-7; D call uncertain. V dropped 2 bases and J dropped 4 bases, with 6 bases sitting between them. CDR1 is MNHEY, CDR2 SMNVEV, per germline (reference sequence). The CDR3 consists of 12 residues.